Below are 28 T cell receptor beta chains sequenced from a single sample in a study of T cell repertoires in cytomegalovirus infection. Their target antigens are unknown. MiXCR was run by TCRdb on the reads, yielding one entry per CDR3 protein. In the table there are approximately 100,000 distinct CDR3 sequences, around 40% of which are singletons. The sequences come from CD8+ T cells from cultured PBMCs, collected from culture after CMV antigen stimulation. Receptors originate from a human donor in good health (CMV status not recorded). Some clones in this sample may be carry-over from other donors' samples.

The gene calls are TRBV7-2 and TRBJ1-1; D is perhaps TRBD1 (6 bases). V was clipped by 5 bases and J by 8 bases, with 21 bases between them. Germline loops: CDR1 SGHTA, CDR2 FQGNSA. The CDR3 has 15 amino acids. This CDR3 reads CASSGTWGAAGEAFF. The DNA of the CDR3 is TGTGCCAGCAGCGGAACGTGGGGGGCGGCGGGGGAAGCTTTCTTT. Full variable domain (rest looked up from reference TRBV7-2 and TRBJ1-1): GAGVSQSPSNKVTEKGKDVELRCDPISGHTALYWYRQSLGQGLEFLIYFQGNSAPDKSGLPSDRFSAERTGGSVSTLTIQRTQQEDSAVYLCASSGTWGAAGEAFFGQGTRLTVV.

This clonotype has more than one count but fewer than ten. The rearrangement uses TRBV4-1 and TRBJ2-1; 7 bases map to TRBD2. This CDR3 comprises 18 residues. CDR1 and CDR2 from the germline V gene are MGHRA and YSYEKL. V was pared by 1 base and J by 2 bases, with 11 bases of the junction left unmatched. The CDR3, as DNA: TGCGCCAGCAGCCAAGTGGGCGGGGGAGAAAAAACCTACAATGAGCAGTTCTTC. This translates into CASSQVGGGEKTYNEQFF.

The V and J genes are TRBV6-6 and TRBJ1-1; a weak D match, TRBD1 (5 bases). Germline V gene sequence: CDR1 MNHNY, CDR2 SVGAGI (reference sequence). Trimming stripped 6 bases from V and 6 bases from J, with 14 bases between. The CDR3 is made up of 13 amino acids. The CDR3 DNA reads TGTGCCAGCAGGACTGGGGGTTTGGCTGAAGCTTTCTTT. Encoded protein: CASRTGGLAEAFF.

The J gene is TRBJ2-7, the V gene TRBV6-6, with D possibly being TRBD2 (5 bases). V was pared by 5 bases and J by 4 bases, with 12 bases between. CDR3 length: 13 residues. The germline gives CDR1 MNHNY, CDR2 SVGAGI (reference sequence). CDR3 amino acids: CASSTGRDYEQYF. CDR3 nucleotides: TGTGCCAGCAGTACCGGACGGGATTACGAGCAGTACTTC.

The chain uses TRBV4-1 and TRBJ2-2; D might be TRBD2 (7 bases). The CDR3 runs 16 residues. V was cut by 0 bases and J by 3 bases, with 11 bases left in between. Germline V lookup: CDR1 MGHRA, CDR2 YSYEKL. CDR3 sequence: CASSQEGGGYTGELFF. CDR3 in DNA: TGCGCCAGCAGCCAAGAAGGGGGGGGCTACACCGGGGAGCTGTTTTTT.

The V and J genes are TRBV15 and TRBJ2-7; 7 bases match TRBD1. The CDR3 runs to 15 residues. Germline V gene data show CDR1 as LNHNV and CDR2 as YYDKDF (reference sequence). V gave up 2 bases and J gave up 5 bases; unmatched junction bases: 9. For the CDR3, the DNA is TGTGCCACCAGCAGATCCCGACAGGGCAGTGACGAGCAGTACTTC. Amino acid sequence: CATSRSRQGSDEQYF.

The chain combines TRBV2 with TRBJ2-2; D is unclear. Per the germline V gene, CDR1 is SNHLY and CDR2 is FYNNEI. The CDR3 consists of 10 residues. V gave up 7 bases and J gave up 5 bases, with 2 bases separating them. The DNA of the CDR3 is TGTGCCAGCAAAACCGGGGAGCTGTTTTTT. Translation gives CASKTGELFF.

This clonotype was seen more than once but under ten times. V and J are TRBV9 and TRBJ1-1, with 8 bases matching TRBD1. CDR3 length: 14 amino acids. The germline V gene encodes CDR1 SGDLS and CDR2 YYNGEE. Trimming removed 3 bases from V and 5 bases from J; junction bases left unmatched: 6. The CDR3 protein is CASSARTGRTEAFF. For the CDR3, the DNA is TGTGCCAGCAGCGCCCGGACAGGGCGGACTGAAGCTTTCTTT.

The chain recombines TRBV28 with TRBJ2-1; 8 bases match TRBD1. The CDR3 runs 16 residues. J lost 9 bases, V lost 5 bases, and 15 bases had no gene match. Per germline, CDR1 MDHEN and CDR2 SYDVKM. The CDR3 region is CASSPRGTGSYGEQFF. CDR3 coding DNA: TGTGCCAGCAGTCCAAGGGGGACAGGATCTTATGGTGAGCAGTTCTTC.

This clonotype was counted at least ten times. The chain uses TRBV7-2 and TRBJ2-3, with 12 bases matching TRBD2. The CDR3 loop spans 16 amino acids. Germline-derived CDR1 and CDR2 are SGHTA and FQGNSA. V was clipped by 4 bases and J by 6 bases; unmatched bases: 8. The CDR3 nucleotides are TGTGCCAGCAGCTACCCTAGCGGGGGGGCCAGGGATACGCAGTATTTT. Protein: CASSYPSGGARDTQYF.

This chain connects TRBV6-6 to TRBJ2-6, with D tentatively TRBD1 or TRBD2 (6 bases each). V was clipped by 2 bases and J by 0 bases, with 20 bases between them. Germline CDR1 and CDR2: MNHNY and SVGAGI (reference sequence). The CDR3 has 20 amino acids. The CDR3: CASSYPKGGMELSGANVLTF. The CDR3 DNA follows: TGTGCCAGCAGTTACCCGAAGGGGGGCATGGAACTCTCTGGGGCCAACGTCCTGACTTTC.

This clonotype was counted only a few times. The V and J genes are TRBV5-6 and TRBJ2-2, with D hard to call. This CDR3 spans 15 amino acids. From germline, CDR1 is SGHDT and CDR2 YYEEEE. Trimming left V 4 bases short and J 0 bases short, with 10 bases between. The CDR3 region has the DNA TGTGCCAGCAGCCTGTACCTTGCGAACACCGGGGAGCTGTTTTTT. Residues: CASSLYLANTGELFF.

In its sample, this clonotype was seen a few times. V is TRBV7-8 and J is TRBJ2-7; D uncertain. The germline V gene has CDR1 SGHVS and CDR2 FQNEAQ. V gave up 1 base and J gave up 4 bases, with 8 bases separating them. The CDR3 has 13 residues. The CDR3 region has the DNA TGTGCCAGCAGCTTAGGCCGGATGTACGAGCAGTACTTC. Its protein is CASSLGRMYEQYF.

The chain couples TRBV5-6 to TRBJ1-1; TRBD1 matches 8 bases. The V gene end was trimmed by 0 bases and the J gene end by 0 bases; junction bases not matched to a gene: 4. CDR3 length equals 16 residues. The germline V gene has CDR1 SGHDT and CDR2 YYEEEE. CDR3 sequence (DNA): TGTGCCAGCAGCTTGGGGGGACAGGCCTTGAACACTGAAGCTTTCTTT. Amino acid sequence: CASSLGGQALNTEAFF. Full variable domain (outside the CDR3, taken from reference TRBV5-6 and TRBJ1-1): DAGVTQSPTHLIKTRGQQVTLRCSPKSGHDTVSWYQQALGQGPQFIFQYYEEEERQRGNFPDRFSGHQFPNYSSELNVNALLLGDSALYLCASSLGGQALNTEAFFGQGTRLTVV.

The rearrangement joins TRBV10-3 to TRBJ2-7; 7 bases line up with TRBD2. Per germline, CDR1 ENHRY and CDR2 SYGVKD. The CDR3 has 15 residues. Germline trimming cut 0 bases from V and 3 bases from J; bases unmatched to any gene: 5. The CDR3 bases are TGTGCCATCAGTGAGTCAAGCGGGGCATACTACGAGCAGTACTTC. Translated: CAISESSGAYYEQYF.

The chain recombines TRBV20-1 with TRBJ2-7; D ambiguous. With 1 base removed from V and 0 bases from J, the gap between germline ends came to 4 bases. The length of the CDR3 is 12 residues. Germline CDR1 is DFQATT and CDR2 is SNEGSKA (reference sequence). CDR3 residues: CSARVVSYEQYF. The DNA for the CDR3 is TGCAGTGCTAGAGTTGTCTCCTACGAGCAGTACTTC.

The chain carries TRBV3-1 and TRBJ1-2, with D perhaps matching TRBD1 (6 bases). The CDR3 spans 15 residues. Per the germline V gene, CDR1 is LGHDT and CDR2 is YNNKEL (reference sequence). Trimming left V 3 bases short and J 8 bases short, with 19 bases between. The CDR3 DNA is TGTGCCAGCAGCCATTACTCCCCAGGGGTGAAGGGCTACACCTTC. Translation: CASSHYSPGVKGYTF.

The chain links TRBV5-5 to TRBJ2-7, with 10 bases that match TRBD1. From germline, CDR1 is SGHKS and CDR2 YYEKEE (reference sequence). J gave up 6 bases and V 3 bases, and 12 bases lay outside the gene matches. CDR3 length equals 16 residues. CDR3 bases: TGTGCCAGCAGCTGGGGATTCGGGACAGGGGTAACCGAGCAGTACTTC. This translates into CASSWGFGTGVTEQYF.

CDR3 sequence reads: CASSEAPLAAYGYTF. The CDR3 coding sequence is TGTGCCAGCAGTGAAGCTCCCCTGGCAGCTTACGGCTACACCTTC. V usage is TRBV6-1 and J usage is TRBJ1-2; D gene uncertain. Germline V CDR1 and CDR2: MNHNS, SASEGT. The CDR3 extends over 15 amino acids. Trimming pared 0 bases from V and 8 bases from J, leaving 16 bases between.

The rearrangement joins TRBV24-1 to TRBJ2-5; TRBD2 might be the D (5 bases). Trimming cost V 9 bases and J 5 bases, with 9 bases left between them. Germline V gene data show CDR1 as KGHDR and CDR2 as SFDVKD. The CDR3 is 11 amino acids. DNA for the CDR3: TGTGCCACCGGCGAGGGTGAGACCCAGTACTTC. Protein: CATGEGETQYF.

The gene calls are TRBV5-3 and TRBJ2-7; no definite D call. TRBV5-3 is an open reading frame, and its role is uncertain. There are 12 residues in the CDR3. Trimming cost V 8 bases and J 3 bases, with 12 bases left between them. Here the CDR3 DNA reads TGTGCCAGCAGCACGGACCGCTACGAGCAGTACTTC. Translated: CASSTDRYEQYF.

The chain combines TRBV7-9 with TRBJ2-1, with TRBD2 matching over 13 bases. After removal of 5 bases from V and 4 bases from J, the junction contained 2 bases not matched to a gene. Germline V CDR1 and CDR2: SEHNR, FQNEAQ (reference sequence). This CDR3 is built from 15 residues. CDR3 loop: CASSQGLAGYNEQFF. CDR3 nucleotides: TGTGCCAGCAGCCAGGGACTAGCGGGGTACAATGAGCAGTTCTTC.

The chain joins TRBV27 to TRBJ2-7; TRBD1 aligns across 7 bases. The CDR3 extends over 13 amino acids. V lost 8 bases, J lost 2 bases, and 6 bases stayed unmatched. Germline CDR1 and CDR2: MNHEY and SMNVEV (reference sequence). The CDR3, as DNA: TGTGCCAGCGGCCAGACAGGGACCTACGAGCAGTACTTC. It encodes CASGQTGTYEQYF.

This clonotype has only a few counts. The chain links TRBV7-2 to TRBJ2-1; 9 positions agree with TRBD2. Germline-derived CDR1 and CDR2 are SGHTA and FQGNSA. The CDR3 has 15 residues. V shed 6 bases and J 3 bases; nucleotides not matched to a gene: 6. This CDR3 is CASRGSGGDYNEQFF. CDR3 DNA sequence: TGTGCCAGCAGAGGTAGCGGGGGCGACTACAATGAGCAGTTCTTC.

A word on this clonotype: A single base separates this from a much larger clone, so it may be a read error. The rearrangement links TRBV11-2 to TRBJ2-3; a possible D gene is TRBD1 (6 bases). Between the trimmed V and J ends, which lost 3 bases and 1 base, there was a span of 8 bases. This CDR3 has 14 residues. Germline-derived CDR1 and CDR2 are SGHAT and FQNNGV. In DNA, the CDR3 is TGTGCCAGCAGCTTCGCAGGGGGCACAGATACGCAGTATTTT. Its protein is CASSFAGGTDTQYF.

The chain has TRBV6-5 and TRBJ1-1, with TRBD1 as a possible D gene (5 bases). V lost 4 bases, J lost 5 bases, and 5 bases lay in between. There are 11 residues in the CDR3. Germline V gene sequence: CDR1 MNHEY, CDR2 SVGAGI. The CDR3 loop reads CASSWGTEAFF. The CDR3 DNA follows: TGTGCCAGCAGTTGGGGGACTGAAGCTTTCTTT.

The J gene is TRBJ1-1, the V gene TRBV27, with D tentatively TRBD1 (6 bases). Deletions cut 0 bases from V and 1 base from J, with 12 bases between. Germline V gives CDR1 MNHEY, CDR2 SMNVEV (reference sequence). The CDR3 has 16 residues. CDR3 residues: CASSLSPGTSNTEAFF. CDR3 coding DNA: TGTGCCAGCAGTTTATCCCCCGGGACATCGAACACTGAAGCTTTCTTT.

V is TRBV7-4 and J is TRBJ2-5; weak D call: TRBD2 (6 bases). V was clipped by 3 bases and J by 3 bases, with 8 bases between them. This CDR3 has 13 amino acids. From germline, CDR1 is SGHVT and CDR2 SQSDAQ. CDR3 nucleotide sequence: TGTGCCAGCAGCTTGCGGACTAAAGAGACCCAGTACTTC. This codes for CASSLRTKETQYF.